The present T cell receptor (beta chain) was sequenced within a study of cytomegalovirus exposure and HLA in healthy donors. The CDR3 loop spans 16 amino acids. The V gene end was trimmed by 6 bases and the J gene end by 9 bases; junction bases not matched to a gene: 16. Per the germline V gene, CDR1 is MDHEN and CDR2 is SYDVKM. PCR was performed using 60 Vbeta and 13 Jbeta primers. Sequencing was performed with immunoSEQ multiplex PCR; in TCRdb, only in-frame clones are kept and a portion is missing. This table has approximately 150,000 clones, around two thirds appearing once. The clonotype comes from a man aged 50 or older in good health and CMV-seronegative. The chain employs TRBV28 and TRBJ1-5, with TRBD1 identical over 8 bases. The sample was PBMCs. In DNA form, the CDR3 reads TGTGCCAGCAGAGTTCCCGGGACAGGCGGTTCTCTGCCCCAGCATTTT. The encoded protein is CASRVPGTGGSLPQHF.